Sequencing of this TCR beta chain was carried out in a study of cytomegalovirus exposure and HLA in healthy donors. The PCR contained 60 Vbeta and 13 Jbeta primers. The table came from immunoSEQ multiplex PCR; TCRdb's copy has only in-frame clones and leaves some out. The sample totals under 200,000 clones. Trimming took 6 bases from V and 6 from J; bases not matched to a gene: 4. CDR3 size: 11 residues. Germline V gene data show CDR1 as DFQATT and CDR2 as SNEGSKA (reference sequence). Sequencing was carried out using PBMCs. This sequence originates from a man aged 25-40 years in good health and CMV-seronegative. The chain joins TRBV20-1 to TRBJ2-7; TRBD1 aligns across 8 bases. Here the CDR3 DNA reads TGCAGTGCCAAGACAGGGGCCGAGCAGTACTTC. This gives the protein CSAKTGAEQYF.